This TCR beta chain derives from a study of cytomegalovirus exposure and HLA in healthy donors. For this clone: Its antigen is still unknown. The germline gene is not matched at one end of the junction; a read error may be the cause.

PCR employed 60 Vbeta and 13 Jbeta primers. Clones were read by immunoSEQ multiplex PCR, and TCRdb kept only the in-frame ones, dropping some. Among approximately 90,000 clones, around 77% were seen once, and the ten largest hold more than 3%. The CDR3 has 18 residues. From germline, CDR1 is SGHVS and CDR2 FQNEAQ. Study-level findings and limits: A later analysis reportedly identified an Asian-associated ancestry cluster as carrying fewer N-insertions than the 666-donor mean.

V is TRBV7-8 and J is TRBJ2-3; 12 bases align to TRBD2. The sequence was obtained from a young man in good health and CMV-seronegative. Sequenced: PBMCs. CDR3: CASSKGLAGGRLTDTRYF. In nucleotides, the CDR3 is TGTGCCAGCAGCAAAGGGCTAGCGGGGGGGCGTCTCACAGATACGCGGTATTTT.